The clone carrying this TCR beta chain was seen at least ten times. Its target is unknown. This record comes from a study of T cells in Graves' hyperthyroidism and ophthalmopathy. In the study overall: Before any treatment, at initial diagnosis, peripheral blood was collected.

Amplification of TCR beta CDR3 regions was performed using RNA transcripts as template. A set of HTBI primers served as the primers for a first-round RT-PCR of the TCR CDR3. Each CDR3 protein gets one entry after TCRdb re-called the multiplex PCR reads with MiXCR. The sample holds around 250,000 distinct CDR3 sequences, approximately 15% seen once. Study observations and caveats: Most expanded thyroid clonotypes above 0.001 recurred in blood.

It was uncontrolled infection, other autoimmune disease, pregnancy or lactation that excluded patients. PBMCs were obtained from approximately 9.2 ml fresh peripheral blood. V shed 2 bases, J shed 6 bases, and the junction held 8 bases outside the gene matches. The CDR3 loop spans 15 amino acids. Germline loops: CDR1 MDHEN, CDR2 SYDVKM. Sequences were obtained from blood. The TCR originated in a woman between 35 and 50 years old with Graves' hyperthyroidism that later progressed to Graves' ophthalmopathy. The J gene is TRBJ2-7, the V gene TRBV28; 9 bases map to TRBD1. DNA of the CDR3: TGTGCCAGCAGTTTAACTCCGGGACAGGGTAGCGAGCAGTACTTC. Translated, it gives CASSLTPGQGSEQYF.